Each of the 29 T cell receptor beta chains below was sequenced from the same sample in a study of shared clonotypes between healthy human individuals. CD45RO-negative cells were positively selected for CCR7, leaving out terminally differentiated effector memory CD45RA+ cells. Clones were read by immunoSEQ multiplex PCR, and TCRdb kept only the in-frame ones, dropping some. The sample holds about 2 million clones; about 95% are singletons and the top ten take approximately 1.2%. The sample taken for sequencing was naive CD8+ T cells sorted from blood. The receptors originated from a man younger than 35 in good health.

This chain uses TRBV9 with TRBJ2-7; 7 bases line up with TRBD1. Germline CDR1 is SGDLS and CDR2 is YYNGEE. With 3 bases clipped from V and 4 bases from J, the junction kept 4 bases outside the gene matches. The CDR3 is made up of 13 amino acids. CDR3 bases: TGTGCCAGCAGCGCGTGGGACAGTTACGAGCAGTACTTC. It yields the protein CASSAWDSYEQYF.

The chain is built from TRBV9 and TRBJ2-1; 13 bases line up with TRBD2. Trimming at V came to 3 bases and at J to 7 bases, leaving 7 bases not matched to a gene. Per the germline V gene, CDR1 is SGDLS and CDR2 is YYNGEE. CDR3 length: 16 residues. CDR3 nucleotide sequence: TGTGCCAGCAGCGAATGGACTAGCGGGAGAAGAAATGAGCAGTTCTTC. Its protein is CASSEWTSGRRNEQFF.

This chain joins TRBV28 and TRBJ2-6; 7 bases match TRBD1. The V gene end was trimmed by 6 bases and the J gene end by 2 bases; junction bases not matched to a gene: 4. Germline CDR1 MDHEN, CDR2 SYDVKM. This CDR3 is built from 15 residues. In DNA form, the CDR3 reads TGTGCCAGCAGAGACACAGGGGCTGGGGCCAACGTCCTGACTTTC. It translates to CASRDTGAGANVLTF.

The CDR3 loop reads CASSYGGELYEQFF. The CDR3 DNA reads as TGTGCCAGCAGTTACGGGGGGGAATTGTATGAGCAGTTCTTC. This rearrangement joins TRBV6-5 to TRBJ2-1; the match to TRBD2 covers 7 bases. The CDR3 extends over 14 amino acids. The V segment lost 2 bases and the J segment 8 bases; nucleotides outside the gene matches: 6. CDR1 and CDR2 from the germline V gene are MNHEY and SVGAGI.

The chain employs TRBV5-1 and TRBJ2-3, with D possibly matching TRBD2 (7 bases). The V and J ends lost 4 bases and 2 bases respectively, with 17 bases between them. Germline CDR1 is SGHRS and CDR2 is YFSETQ. The CDR3 has 16 amino acids. CDR3 sequence: CASSPGRGANTDTQYF. The CDR3 DNA reads as TGCGCCAGCAGCCCCGGCCGGGGGGCAAACACAGATACGCAGTATTTT. The full variable domain, completed using reference TRBV5-1 and TRBJ2-3, is KAGVTQTPRYLIKTRGQQVTLSCSPISGHRSVSWYQQTPGQGLQFLFEYFSETQRNKGNFPGRFSGRQFSNSRSEMNVSTLELGDSALYLCASSPGRGANTDTQYFGPGTRLTVL.

The chain couples TRBV19 to TRBJ2-1; the match to TRBD2 covers 7 bases. V lost 10 bases to trimming and J lost 4 bases; unmatched junction nucleotides: 4. Germline CDR1 and CDR2: LNHDA and SQIVND (reference sequence). The CDR3 loop spans 12 amino acids. The CDR3 loop reads CATTSVYNEQFF. The CDR3 coding sequence is TGTGCCACCACTAGCGTTTACAATGAGCAGTTCTTC. Combining the CDR3 with reference TRBV19 and TRBJ2-1 gives the whole variable domain DGGITQSPKYLFRKEGQNVTLSCEQNLNHDAMYWYRQDPGQGLRLIYYSQIVNDFQKGDIAEGYSVSREKKESFPLTVTSAQKNPTAFYLCATTSVYNEQFFGPGTRLTVL.

The J gene is TRBJ1-1, the V gene TRBV5-6; TRBD1 might be the D (5 bases). This CDR3 region has 13 residues. Trimming removed 7 bases from V and 6 bases from J, with 16 bases in between. Germline lookup yields CDR1 SGHDT and CDR2 YYEEEE. The CDR3 DNA is TGTGCCAGCCGTAACCAGGGATGGGCTGAAGCTTTCTTT. As protein: CASRNQGWAEAFF. Drawing the rest from reference TRBV5-6 and TRBJ1-1, the complete variable domain is DAGVTQSPTHLIKTRGQQVTLRCSPKSGHDTVSWYQQALGQGPQFIFQYYEEEERQRGNFPDRFSGHQFPNYSSELNVNALLLGDSALYLCASRNQGWAEAFFGQGTRLTVV.

This clone was observed once. This chain links TRBV10-3 with TRBJ2-7, with D possibly matching TRBD1 (7 bases). The CDR3 consists of 14 residues. The germline V and J ends were trimmed by 5 bases and 1 base, with 12 bases remaining between them. Per germline, CDR1 ENHRY and CDR2 SYGVKD. CDR3 in amino acids: CAISLQGRSYEQYF. DNA of the CDR3: TGTGCCATCAGTTTACAGGGGAGGTCCTACGAGCAGTACTTC.

V usage is TRBV7-9 and J usage is TRBJ2-1, with D possibly being TRBD1 or TRBD2 (5 bases each). V lost 3 bases and J lost 8, with 29 bases in between. The CDR3 has 19 amino acids. Germline loops: CDR1 SEHNR, CDR2 FQNEAQ (reference sequence). DNA for the CDR3: TGTGCCAGCAGCTTGAGGTCCTGGGATTGGGGGAAAATTGAGTATGAGCAGTTCTTC. Its protein is CASSLRSWDWGKIEYEQFF.

This chain joins TRBV21-1 and TRBJ1-3. TRBV21-1 is shown as a pseudogene. The CDR3 contains 14 residues. The CDR3 reads CASSKVFVGNTIYF. CDR3 nucleotide sequence: TGTGCCAGCAGCAAAGTGTTCGTCGGAAACACCATATATTTT.

The chain uses TRBV4-1 and TRBJ2-7; D may be TRBD2 (6 bases). V was trimmed by 0 bases and J by 0 bases, leaving 12 bases between them. This CDR3 has 16 amino acids. The germline V gene encodes CDR1 MGHRA and CDR2 YSYEKL. CDR3 coding DNA: TGCGCCAGCAGCCAAGAGGCGGGGTTGAGCTCCTACGAGCAGTACTTC. Residues: CASSQEAGLSSYEQYF.

J is TRBJ2-2 and V is TRBV2; no clear D. Germline-derived CDR1 and CDR2 are SNHLY and FYNNEI. The V end lost 3 bases, the J end lost 0 bases, and 11 bases lay between the germline ends. The CDR3 covers 16 residues. CDR3 loop: CASSDGPTPNTGELFF. The CDR3 nucleotides read TGTGCCAGCAGTGACGGTCCAACCCCGAACACCGGGGAGCTGTTTTTT.

The chain uses TRBV19 and TRBJ2-3, with D possibly matching TRBD2 (6 bases). The CDR3 totals 12 residues. CDR1 is LNHDA and CDR2 is SQIVND in the germline V gene (reference sequence). Trimming removed 4 bases at V and 4 bases at J, with 6 bases between. The CDR3 loop is CASSREADTQYF. In DNA, the CDR3 is TGTGCCAGTAGTAGGGAGGCAGATACGCAGTATTTT.

This chain links TRBV30 with TRBJ1-6; 8 bases agree with TRBD1. The germline V gene has CDR1 GTSNPN and CDR2 SVGIG (reference sequence). The V segment lost 4 bases and the J segment 10 bases; nucleotides outside the gene matches: 12. The CDR3 length is 15 residues. Here the CDR3 reads CAWIPRQGPGSPLHF. The CDR3 DNA is TGTGCCTGGATTCCGAGACAGGGGCCCGGGTCACCCCTCCACTTT.

The chain uses TRBV2 and TRBJ2-1, with D possibly TRBD2 on 6 matching bases. V lost 10 bases to trimming and J lost 6 bases, with 16 bases between them. The germline V gene encodes CDR1 SNHLY and CDR2 FYNNEI. The CDR3 loop spans 13 amino acids. CDR3 amino acids: CATSTGVVNEQFF. The CDR3 bases are TGTGCCACCTCTACGGGAGTAGTCAATGAGCAGTTCTTC. The full variable domain, its missing parts supplied by reference TRBV2 and TRBJ2-1, is EPEVTQTPSHQVTQMGQEVILRCVPISNHLYFYWYRQILGQKVEFLVSFYNNEISEKSEIFDDQFSVERPDGSNFTLKIRSTKLEDSAMYFCATSTGVVNEQFFGPGTRLTVL.

The chain joins TRBV15 to TRBJ2-2; D is unclear. Per the germline V gene, CDR1 is LNHNV and CDR2 is YYDKDF (reference sequence). Trimming stripped 7 bases from V and 5 bases from J, with 8 bases between. The length of the CDR3 is 12 residues. The CDR3 loop reads CATTLSTGELFF. The DNA for the CDR3 is TGTGCCACCACCCTCTCTACCGGGGAGCTGTTTTTT.

Concerning this clone: This CDR3 is also generated by other DNA sequences in the sample. The DNA of the CDR3 is TGTGCCAGCAGCTTGGTAACAAATTATGGCTACACCTTC. Translating gives CASSLVTNYGYTF. This rearrangement joins TRBV5-4 to TRBJ1-2; D gene ambiguous. In germline, CDR1 is SGHNT, CDR2 YYREEE (reference sequence). With 0 bases removed from V and 5 bases from J, the gap between germline ends came to 8 bases. This CDR3 is 13 amino acids long.

Points on this clone: In the same sample, other DNA sequences code for this CDR3. The chain recombines TRBV4-3 with TRBJ2-7; TRBD1 might be the D (5 bases). This CDR3 comprises 13 residues. The germline CDR1 and CDR2 sequences are LGHNA and YSLEER. Trimming shortened V by 3 bases and J by 3 bases, and 9 bases separated the two germline ends. Here the CDR3 DNA reads TGCGCCAGCAGCCAGGCCCAGGGCTACGAGCAGTACTTC. Its protein is CASSQAQGYEQYF.

V gene TRBV28 combines with J gene TRBJ2-5; D remains ambiguous. V lost 4 bases, J lost 1 base, and 7 bases lay in between. This CDR3 has 13 amino acids. The V gene's germline CDR1 is MDHEN and CDR2 SYDVKM. DNA for the CDR3: TGTGCCAGCAGTTGGACGGTCCAAGAGACCCAGTACTTC. It yields the protein CASSWTVQETQYF.

Note on this clone: Other DNA sequences in the same sample also yield this CDR3. For the CDR3, the DNA is TGTGCCAGCAGTTACAACTCCTACGAGCAGTACTTC. This sequence encodes CASSYNSYEQYF. This chain joins TRBV6-5 and TRBJ2-7; D is ambiguous. CDR1 and CDR2 from the germline V gene are MNHEY and SVGAGI. The CDR3 contains 12 residues. Trimming pared 2 bases from V and 0 bases from J, leaving 2 bases between.

The chain links TRBV6-1 to TRBJ1-6; D is uncertain. This CDR3 contains 16 residues. Germline V CDR1 and CDR2: MNHNS, SASEGT. Trimming shortened V by 3 bases and J by 14 bases, and 23 bases separated the two germline ends. This chain's CDR3 is CASSDNVYLEGLSLHF. The CDR3 DNA reads TGTGCCAGCAGTGACAACGTTTATCTCGAGGGTTTGTCCCTCCACTTT.

V gene TRBV19 combines with J gene TRBJ1-6, with a weak D call TRBD1 (6 bases). The CDR3 loop spans 11 amino acids. Between the trimmed V and J ends, which lost 4 bases and 17 bases, there was a span of 12 bases. Looked up from germline, CDR1 is LNHDA and CDR2 is SQIVND (reference sequence). CDR3 loop: CASSNRDLIHF. CDR3 DNA: TGTGCCAGTAGTAACAGGGACCTCATCCACTTT.

V and J are TRBV28 and TRBJ1-6; TRBD1 aligns across 9 bases. J gave up 7 bases and V 3 bases, and 7 bases lay outside the gene matches. Germline lookup yields CDR1 MDHEN and CDR2 SYDVKM. The CDR3 contains 16 residues. The CDR3 loop reads CASSFGQGSLNSPLHF. The CDR3 nucleotides read TGTGCCAGCAGTTTTGGACAGGGGAGCCTCAATTCACCCCTCCACTTT.

CDR3 bases: TGTGCCAGCAGTGATCCACCCGAGGGAGGGCTTGAGCAGTTCTTC. Translated: CASSDPPEGGLEQFF. The rearrangement joins TRBV2 to TRBJ2-1; 7 bases map to TRBD2. The CDR3 is 15 residues long. After removal of 3 bases from V and 9 bases from J, the junction contained 11 bases not matched to a gene. Germline assignment: CDR1 SNHLY and CDR2 FYNNEI.

This clone occurred a few times. Other DNA sequences in the same sample also yield this CDR3. The chain combines TRBV4-3 with TRBJ1-1; D not certain. The germline V gene has CDR1 LGHNA and CDR2 YSLEER. The CDR3 runs to 13 residues. V was clipped by 0 bases and J by 1 base, with 3 bases between them. The CDR3 coding sequence is TGCGCCAGCAGCCAAGACAGGAACACTGAAGCTTTCTTT. This gives the protein CASSQDRNTEAFF.

This chain uses TRBV5-6 with TRBJ2-7; TRBD2 aligns across 7 bases. The CDR3 contains 13 residues. The J segment lost 2 bases and the V segment lost 4 bases, leaving 3 bases of the junction unmatched. Looked up from germline, CDR1 is SGHDT and CDR2 is YYEEEE. CDR3 region: CASSASGPYEQYF. Written as DNA, the CDR3 is TGTGCCAGCAGCGCTAGCGGCCCCTACGAGCAGTACTTC.

The rearrangement joins TRBV7-9 to TRBJ2-1; D might be TRBD1 (5 bases). The germline gives CDR1 SEHNR, CDR2 FQNEAQ (reference sequence). Trimming took off 9 bases at V and 8 bases at J, with 20 bases between the two ends. The CDR3 has 14 amino acids. CDR3 nucleotides: TGTGCCAGTTACAGGATTACCGTTGGAGATGAGCAGTTCTTC. As protein: CASYRITVGDEQFF.

V is TRBV28 and J is TRBJ1-6; a weak D match, TRBD1 (5 bases). CDR3 length: 15 residues. CDR1 and CDR2 from the germline V gene are MDHEN and SYDVKM. V dropped 6 bases and J dropped 6 bases, with 15 bases sitting between them. The CDR3 sequence: CASSQDRLLNSPLHF. The CDR3 nucleotides are TGTGCCAGCAGCCAAGACAGACTCCTTAATTCACCCCTCCACTTT.

This clone is a singleton in its sample. This sequence joins TRBV4-1 and TRBJ2-1, with D uncertain. V was trimmed by 1 base and J by 6 bases, leaving 7 bases between them. CDR3 size: 13 residues. Germline V gene sequence: CDR1 MGHRA, CDR2 YSYEKL. The CDR3 reads CASSQGRRNEQFF. The CDR3 DNA reads TGCGCCAGCAGCCAAGGACGCCGCAATGAGCAGTTCTTC.